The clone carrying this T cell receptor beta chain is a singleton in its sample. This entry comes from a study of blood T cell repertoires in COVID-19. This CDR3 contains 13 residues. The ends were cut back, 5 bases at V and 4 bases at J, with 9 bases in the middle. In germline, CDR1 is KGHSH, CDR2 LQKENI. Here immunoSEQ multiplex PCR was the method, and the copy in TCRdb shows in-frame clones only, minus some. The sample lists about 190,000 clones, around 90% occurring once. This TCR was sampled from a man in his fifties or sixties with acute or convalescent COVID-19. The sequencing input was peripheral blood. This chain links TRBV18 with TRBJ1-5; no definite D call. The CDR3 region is CASSSSLNQPQHF. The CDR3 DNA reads TGTGCCAGCTCATCTTCACTGAATCAGCCCCAGCATTTT.